The source of this TCR beta chain is a study of T-cell memory formation after mild COVID-19. Study-level results: Among contracting clones, CD4+ were mainly CM/EM and CD8+ enriched in EMRA.

V lost 2 bases and J 0 bases, leaving 16 bases between the germline ends. This CDR3 spans 18 amino acids. MiXCR was run by TCRdb on the 5' RACE reads, yielding one entry per CDR3 protein. The table lists under 450,000 distinct CDR3 sequences, about an eighth of them singletons. This clonotype was observed a handful of times. The target antigen is unknown. The genes are TRBV12-3 or TRBV12-4 and TRBJ2-2; D remains unclear. The TCR comes from a man between 18 and 29 years old who had mild COVID-19 (a few samples of this study predate the infection). Cell type and time point are not known. Sequencing was done on a sample of PBMCs or a T cell subset sorted from them (not recorded which). The CDR3 spells CASSLTVSLGANTGELFF. The CDR3, as DNA: TGTGCCAGCAGTTTAACAGTCTCCCTTGGGGCGAACACCGGGGAGCTGTTTTTT.